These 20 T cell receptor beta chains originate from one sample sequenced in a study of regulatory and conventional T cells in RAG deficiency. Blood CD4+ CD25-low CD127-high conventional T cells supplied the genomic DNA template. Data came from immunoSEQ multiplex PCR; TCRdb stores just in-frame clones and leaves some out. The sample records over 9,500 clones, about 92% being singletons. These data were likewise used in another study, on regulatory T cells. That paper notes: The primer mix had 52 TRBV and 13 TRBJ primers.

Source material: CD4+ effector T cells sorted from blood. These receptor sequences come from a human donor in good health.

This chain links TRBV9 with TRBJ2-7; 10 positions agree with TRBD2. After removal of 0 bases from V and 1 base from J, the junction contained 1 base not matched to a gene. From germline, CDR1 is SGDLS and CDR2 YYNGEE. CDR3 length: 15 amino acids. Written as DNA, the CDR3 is TGTGCCAGCAGCGTAGGTAGCGGGGGGTCCTACGAGCAGTACTTC. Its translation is CASSVGSGGSYEQYF.

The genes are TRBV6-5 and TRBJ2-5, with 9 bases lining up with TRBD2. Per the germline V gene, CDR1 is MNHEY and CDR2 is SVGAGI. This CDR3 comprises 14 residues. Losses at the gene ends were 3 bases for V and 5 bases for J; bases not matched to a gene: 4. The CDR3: CASSYAGGRETQYF. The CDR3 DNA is TGTGCCAGCAGTTATGCGGGGGGGCGGGAGACCCAGTACTTC.

This CDR3 reads CAWSYIRTSGTYNEQFF. The CDR3 DNA reads as TGTGCCTGGAGTTACATAAGGACTAGCGGGACGTACAATGAGCAGTTCTTC. The rearrangement links TRBV30 to TRBJ2-1; 12 nucleotides line up with TRBD2. The CDR3 is made up of 17 amino acids. The germline gives CDR1 GTSNPN, CDR2 SVGIG (reference sequence). V shed 2 bases and J 4 bases; nucleotides not matched to a gene: 9.

The chain's CDR3 is CASSLAPTGTYEQYF. The CDR3, as DNA: TGCGCCAGCAGCTTGGCCCCTACAGGGACCTACGAGCAGTACTTC. The chain joins TRBV5-1 to TRBJ2-7, with D tentatively TRBD1 (6 bases). Germline V gives CDR1 SGHRS, CDR2 YFSETQ. With 0 bases removed from V and 2 bases from J, the gap between germline ends came to 12 bases. CDR3 length: 15 residues. Looking up the rest from reference TRBV5-1 and TRBJ2-7 gives the full variable domain: KAGVTQTPRYLIKTRGQQVTLSCSPISGHRSVSWYQQTPGQGLQFLFEYFSETQRNKGNFPGRFSGRQFSNSRSEMNVSTLELGDSALYLCASSLAPTGTYEQYFGPGTRLTVT.

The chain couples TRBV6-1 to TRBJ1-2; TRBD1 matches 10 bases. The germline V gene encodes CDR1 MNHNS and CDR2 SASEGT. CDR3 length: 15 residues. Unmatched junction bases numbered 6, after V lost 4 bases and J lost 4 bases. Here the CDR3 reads CASSVSTGGRYGYTF. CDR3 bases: TGTGCCAGCAGTGTTTCGACAGGGGGCCGCTATGGCTACACCTTC.

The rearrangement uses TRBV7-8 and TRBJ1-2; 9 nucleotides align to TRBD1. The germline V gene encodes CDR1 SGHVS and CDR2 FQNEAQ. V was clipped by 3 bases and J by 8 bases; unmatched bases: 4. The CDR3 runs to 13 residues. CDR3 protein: CASSLGQGGGYTF. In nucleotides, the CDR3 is TGTGCCAGCAGCTTGGGACAGGGCGGAGGCTACACCTTC.

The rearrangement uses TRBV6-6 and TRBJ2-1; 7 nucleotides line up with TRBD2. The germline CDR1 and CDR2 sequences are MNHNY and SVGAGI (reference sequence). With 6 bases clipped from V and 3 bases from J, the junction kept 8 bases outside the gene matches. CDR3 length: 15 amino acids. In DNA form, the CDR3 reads TGTGCCAGCAGACCACCGTGGGAGGGCTACAATGAGCAGTTCTTC. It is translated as CASRPPWEGYNEQFF.

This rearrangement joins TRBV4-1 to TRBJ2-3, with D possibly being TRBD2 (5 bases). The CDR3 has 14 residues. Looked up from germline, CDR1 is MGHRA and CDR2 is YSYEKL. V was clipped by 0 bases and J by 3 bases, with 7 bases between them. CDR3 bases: TGCGCCAGCAGCCAAGAGACTACAACAGATACGCAGTATTTT. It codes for CASSQETTTDTQYF.

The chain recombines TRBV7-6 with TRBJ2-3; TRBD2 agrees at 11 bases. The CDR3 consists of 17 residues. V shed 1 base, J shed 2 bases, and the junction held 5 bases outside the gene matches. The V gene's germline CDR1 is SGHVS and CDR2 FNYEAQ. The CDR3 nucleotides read TGTGCCAGCAGCTTAGGGCTAGCGGGAGGTAACACAGATACGCAGTATTTT. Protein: CASSLGLAGGNTDTQYF.

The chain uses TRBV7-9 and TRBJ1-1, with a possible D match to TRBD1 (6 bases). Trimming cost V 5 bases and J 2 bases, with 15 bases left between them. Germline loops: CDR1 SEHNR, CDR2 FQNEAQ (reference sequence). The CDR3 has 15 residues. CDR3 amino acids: CASSPRDIANTEAFF. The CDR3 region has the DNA TGTGCCAGCAGCCCCCGGGACATAGCTAACACTGAAGCTTTCTTT.

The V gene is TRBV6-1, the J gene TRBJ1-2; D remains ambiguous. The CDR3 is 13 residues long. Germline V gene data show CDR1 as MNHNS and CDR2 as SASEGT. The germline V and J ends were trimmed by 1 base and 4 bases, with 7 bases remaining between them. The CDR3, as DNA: TGTGCCAGCAGTGAAGTTCTCTCCTATGGCTACACCTTC. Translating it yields CASSEVLSYGYTF.

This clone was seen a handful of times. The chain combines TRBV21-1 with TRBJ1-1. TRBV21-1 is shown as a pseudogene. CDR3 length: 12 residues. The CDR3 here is CATPTPNTEAFF. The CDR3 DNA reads TGTGCCACTCCAACTCCGAACACTGAAGCTTTCTTT.

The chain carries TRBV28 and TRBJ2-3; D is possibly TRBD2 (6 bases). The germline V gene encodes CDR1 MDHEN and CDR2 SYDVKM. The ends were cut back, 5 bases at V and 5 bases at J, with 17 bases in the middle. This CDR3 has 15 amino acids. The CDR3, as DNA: TGTGCCAGCAGTCCACGGGGGATACGAGGAGATACGCAGTATTTT. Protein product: CASSPRGIRGDTQYF.

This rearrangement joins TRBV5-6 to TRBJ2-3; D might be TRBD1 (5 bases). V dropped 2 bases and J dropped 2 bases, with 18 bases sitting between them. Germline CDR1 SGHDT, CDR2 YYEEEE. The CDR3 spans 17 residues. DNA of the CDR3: TGTGCCAGCAGCTTTTTAGGGGCCCAGGCAACCACAGATACGCAGTATTTT. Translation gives CASSFLGAQATTDTQYF. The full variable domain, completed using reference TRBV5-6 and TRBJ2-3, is DAGVTQSPTHLIKTRGQQVTLRCSPKSGHDTVSWYQQALGQGPQFIFQYYEEEERQRGNFPDRFSGHQFPNYSSELNVNALLLGDSALYLCASSFLGAQATTDTQYFGPGTRLTVL.

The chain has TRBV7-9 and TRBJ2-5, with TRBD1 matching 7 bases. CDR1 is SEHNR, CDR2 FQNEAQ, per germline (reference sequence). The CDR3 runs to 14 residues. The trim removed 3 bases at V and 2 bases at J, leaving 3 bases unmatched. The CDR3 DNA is TGTGCCAGCAGCTTGCGGACAGGACAAGAGACCCAGTACTTC. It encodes CASSLRTGQETQYF.

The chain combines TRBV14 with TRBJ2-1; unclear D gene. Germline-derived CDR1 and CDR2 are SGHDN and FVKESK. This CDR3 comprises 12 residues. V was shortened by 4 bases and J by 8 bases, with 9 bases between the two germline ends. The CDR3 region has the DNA TGTGCCAGCAGCCTAAGTAGGTATGAGCAGTTCTTC. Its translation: CASSLSRYEQFF.

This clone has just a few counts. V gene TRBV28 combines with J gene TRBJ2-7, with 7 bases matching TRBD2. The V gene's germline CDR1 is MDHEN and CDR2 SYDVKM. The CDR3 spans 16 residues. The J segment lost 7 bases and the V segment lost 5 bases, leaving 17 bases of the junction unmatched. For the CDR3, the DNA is TGTGCCAGCAGTACCCGTGGGAGGGCCCCCAGACGGGAGCAGTACTTC. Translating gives CASSTRGRAPRREQYF. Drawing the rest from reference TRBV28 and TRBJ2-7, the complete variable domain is DVKVTQSSRYLVKRTGEKVFLECVQDMDHENMFWYRQDPGLGLRLIYFSYDVKMKEKGDIPEGYSVSREKKERFSLILESASTNQTSMYLCASSTRGRAPRREQYFGPGTRLTVT.

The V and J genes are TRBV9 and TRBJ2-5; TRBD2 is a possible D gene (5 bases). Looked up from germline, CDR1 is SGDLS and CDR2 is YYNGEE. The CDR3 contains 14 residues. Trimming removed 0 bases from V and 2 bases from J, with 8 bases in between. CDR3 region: CASSVGDYQETQYF. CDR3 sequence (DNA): TGTGCCAGCAGCGTAGGTGACTATCAAGAGACCCAGTACTTC.

This chain's CDR3 is CASSQEATTNYGYTF. The CDR3 region has the DNA TGCGCCAGCAGCCAAGAAGCGACGACCAACTATGGCTACACCTTC. The genes are TRBV4-1 and TRBJ1-2; the D is unclear. Trimming took 0 bases from V and 2 from J, leaving 10 bases between them. The CDR3 totals 15 residues. Germline V CDR1 and CDR2: MGHRA, YSYEKL.

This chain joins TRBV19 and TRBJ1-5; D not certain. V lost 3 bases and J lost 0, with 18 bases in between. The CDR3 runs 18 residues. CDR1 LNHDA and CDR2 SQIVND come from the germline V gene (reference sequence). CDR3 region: CASSMSIRSGYSNQPQHF. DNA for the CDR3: TGTGCCAGTAGTATGTCTATAAGGTCGGGCTATAGCAATCAGCCCCAGCATTTT.